This T cell receptor beta chain was observed in a study of T cell repertoires in cytomegalovirus infection. Study in general: Epitope selection comprised recently identified HLA-C-restricted CMV epitopes and well-studied HLA-B-restricted CMV epitopes. Matching HLA type and CMV infection were both indicated by public TCR beta signatures.

In its sample, this clonotype was seen many times. The target antigen is unknown. Germline V lookup: CDR1 SNHLY, CDR2 FYNNEI. J lost 8 bases, V lost 6 bases, and 6 bases had no gene match. The CDR3 has 13 amino acids. Study conclusions and caveats: Identification of carriers of CMV plus the relevant HLA was achieved through cumulative public TCR beta family frequency. It was HLA-C-restricted CMV-specific TCR beta clonotypes that dominated the response ex vivo.

TCRdb called the reads again in MiXCR, with one record for every CDR3 protein. Here the sample spans 360,000 or so distinct CDR3 sequences, about 35% being singletons. The source was cultured PBMCs, collected from culture after CMV antigen stimulation. This receptor was taken from a human donor in good health (CMV status not recorded). Some clones in this sample may be carry-over from other donors' samples. The rearrangement uses TRBV2 and TRBJ1-4; 7 nucleotides line up with TRBD1. This chain's CDR3 is CASSVGQREKLFF. The CDR3 region has the DNA TGTGCCAGCAGCGTGGGACAGCGGGAAAAACTGTTTTTT.